A selection of T cell receptor beta chains follows, all from one sample in a study of blood T cells in healthy people across ages. TCRdb recomputed calls from the 5' RACE reads with MiXCR, one row per CDR3 protein. The sample comprises roughly 1,500,000 distinct CDR3 sequences, roughly 32% of which are singletons, and 11% rests with the top ten. The source material was blood. The origin of the receptors is a woman under 40 in good health. Both conserved end residues are part of each CDR3. D genes are given only for firm matches. Clone size, where shown, is once, few, many, or a class for clones that have expanded.

J gene: TRBJ2-5; D gene: TRBD2; V gene: TRBV6-6; clone size: .; CDR3 protein: CASRPAGGSETQYF; CDR3 DNA: TGTGCCAGCAGGCCAGCGGGGGGGTCCGAGACCCAGTACTTC
J gene: TRBJ2-7; D gene: TRBD1; V gene: TRBV6-1; clone size: .; CDR3 protein: CASTSQQQGTGTYEQYF; CDR3 DNA: TGTGCCAGCACCTCGCAGCAGCAGGGGACAGGGACCTACGAGCAGTACTTC
J gene: TRBJ1-1; D gene: .; V gene: TRBV7-6; clone size: few; CDR3 protein: CASSLMSSGTGTEAFF; CDR3 DNA: TGTGCCAGCAGCTTAATGTCCTCAGGGACTGGCACTGAAGCTTTCTTT
J gene: TRBJ2-1; D gene: TRBD2; V gene: TRBV20-1; clone size: .; CDR3 protein: CSARDSGGLNEQFF; CDR3 DNA: TGCAGTGCTAGGGATAGCGGGGGGCTCAATGAGCAGTTCTTC
J gene: TRBJ2-7; D gene: TRBD2; V gene: TRBV5-1; clone size: .; CDR3 protein: CASSLDRLAGELANFEQYF; CDR3 DNA: TGCGCCAGCAGCTTGGACAGACTAGCGGGAGAATTGGCAAATTTCGAGCAGTACTTC
J gene: TRBJ1-1; D gene: TRBD1; V gene: TRBV6-1; clone size: few; CDR3 protein: CASRETGETEAFF; CDR3 DNA: TGTGCCAGCAGAGAAACAGGGGAGACTGAAGCTTTCTTT
J gene: TRBJ2-1; D gene: TRBD1; V gene: TRBV20-1; clone size: few; CDR3 protein: CSAWDRSSYNEQFF; CDR3 DNA: TGCAGTGCTTGGGACAGGAGTTCCTACAATGAGCAGTTCTTC
J gene: TRBJ2-3; D gene: TRBD2; V gene: TRBV20-1; clone size: .; CDR3 protein: CSARDLYGGEHTDTQYF; CDR3 DNA: TGCAGTGCTAGAGATCTCTATGGGGGGGAGCACACAGATACGCAGTATTTT
J gene: TRBJ1-6; D gene: .; V gene: TRBV20-1; clone size: .; CDR3 protein: CSARGPDSPLHF; CDR3 DNA: TGCAGTGCTAGAGGGCCGGACTCACCCCTCCACTTT
J gene: TRBJ2-5; D gene: TRBD2; V gene: TRBV7-2; clone size: many; CDR3 protein: CASSRTSGGQETQYF; CDR3 DNA: TGTGCCAGCAGCCGGACTAGCGGGGGCCAAGAGACCCAGTACTTC
J gene: TRBJ2-1; D gene: TRBD2; V gene: TRBV20-1; clone size: few; CDR3 protein: CSARPRTSGRKNEQFF; CDR3 DNA: TGCAGTGCTAGACCAAGGACTAGCGGGAGGAAGAATGAGCAGTTCTTC
J gene: TRBJ2-5; D gene: .; V gene: TRBV6-2/TRBV6-3; clone size: many; CDR3 protein: CASSLSLKTQYF; CDR3 DNA: TGTGCCAGCAGTTTAAGTTTGAAGACCCAGTACTTC
J gene: TRBJ2-7; D gene: TRBD1; V gene: TRBV11-1; clone size: few; CDR3 protein: CASSQDRGYPYEQYF; CDR3 DNA: TGTGCCAGCAGCCAGGACAGGGGCTACCCCTACGAGCAGTACTTC
J gene: TRBJ2-3; D gene: .; V gene: TRBV24-1; clone size: few; CDR3 protein: CATSRQGTDTQYF; CDR3 DNA: TGTGCCACCAGTCGACAGGGCACAGATACGCAGTATTTT
J gene: TRBJ2-1; D gene: .; V gene: TRBV7-2; clone size: many; CDR3 protein: CASSLTLSNEQFF; CDR3 DNA: TGTGCCAGCAGCTTAACCCTATCCAATGAGCAGTTCTTC
J gene: TRBJ2-1; D gene: TRBD2; V gene: TRBV29-1; clone size: few; CDR3 protein: CGVDSGGDEQFF; CDR3 DNA: TGCGGCGTTGATAGCGGGGGGGATGAGCAGTTCTTC
J gene: TRBJ2-3; D gene: TRBD2; V gene: TRBV15; clone size: .; CDR3 protein: CATSRVVRREPTDTQYF; CDR3 DNA: TGTGCCACCAGCAGAGTTGTCCGGCGGGAGCCCACAGATACGCAGTATTTT
J gene: TRBJ1-5; D gene: .; V gene: TRBV20-1; clone size: .; CDR3 protein: CSARAQGNSNQPQHF; CDR3 DNA: TGCAGTGCTAGAGCGCAGGGGAATAGCAATCAGCCCCAGCATTTT
J gene: TRBJ1-2; D gene: .; V gene: TRBV6-2/TRBV6-3; clone size: .; CDR3 protein: CASRNPGTNYGYTF; CDR3 DNA: TGTGCCAGCAGGAACCCCGGGACAAACTATGGCTACACCTTC